One sample yielded the 17 T cell receptor beta chains listed below, sequenced in a study of blood T cell repertoires in COVID-19. Method: immunoSEQ multiplex PCR; TCRdb's copy keeps in-frame clones and lacks some. The table has 250,000 to 300,000 clones, 90% seen once. Material for sequencing was PBMCs or T cells enriched from blood (not recorded which). The receptor set was obtained from a woman aged 25-40 years who had recovered from COVID-19.

In nucleotides, the CDR3 is TGTGCCAGCAGCCAAGATATCGGAGCAAGCTGGGGCTACACCTTC. Translation: CASSQDIGASWGYTF. This chain connects TRBV14 to TRBJ1-2, with D unresolved. Trimming took 0 bases from V and 8 from J, leaving 16 bases between them. The germline gives CDR1 SGHDN, CDR2 FVKESK. The CDR3 length is 15 residues.

This chain connects TRBV7-2 to TRBJ2-7, with TRBD2 matching 10 bases. Germline-derived CDR1 and CDR2 are SGHTA and FQGNSA. The CDR3 runs 13 residues. The J segment lost 11 bases and the V segment lost 2 bases, leaving 6 bases of the junction unmatched. The CDR3, as DNA: TGTGCCAGCAGCTTAACCAACCTAGCGGGGGAGTACTTC. It codes for CASSLTNLAGEYF. Together with reference TRBV7-2 and TRBJ2-7, the CDR3 gives the full variable domain: GAGVSQSPSNKVTEKGKDVELRCDPISGHTALYWYRQSLGQGLEFLIYFQGNSAPDKSGLPSDRFSAERTGGSVSTLTIQRTQQEDSAVYLCASSLTNLAGEYFGPGTRLTVT.

The V and J genes are TRBV7-9 and TRBJ2-1; 8 nucleotides match TRBD2. Losses at the gene ends were 1 base for V and 10 bases for J; bases not matched to a gene: 18. This CDR3 comprises 18 residues. Looked up from germline, CDR1 is SEHNR and CDR2 is FQNEAQ (reference sequence). CDR3 sequence reads: CASSLVGRGSGDPREQFF. As DNA, the CDR3 is TGTGCCAGCAGCTTAGTCGGCCGTGGTAGCGGGGACCCCAGGGAGCAGTTCTTC.

The gene calls are TRBV7-2 and TRBJ2-1; 8 positions agree with TRBD2. CDR1 is SGHTA and CDR2 is FQGNSA in the germline V gene. This CDR3 contains 16 residues. V gave up 5 bases and J gave up 4 bases; unmatched junction bases: 10. CDR3 amino acids: CASSPRSRGGYNEQFF. In nucleotides, the CDR3 is TGTGCCAGCAGCCCCAGGTCCCGGGGGGGATACAATGAGCAGTTCTTC.

The rearrangement links TRBV19 to TRBJ1-1; TRBD1 agrees at 7 bases. This CDR3 has 14 residues. V shed 4 bases and J 1 base; nucleotides not matched to a gene: 3. Germline V CDR1 and CDR2: LNHDA, SQIVND (reference sequence). CDR3 bases: TGTGCCAGTAGTAGTAGACAGGGGAACACTGAAGCTTTCTTT. It specifies CASSSRQGNTEAFF.

The chain links TRBV18 to TRBJ1-3; D is undetermined. The germline V gene encodes CDR1 KGHSH and CDR2 LQKENI. V lost 1 base and J lost 5, with 6 bases in between. CDR3 length equals 13 residues. CDR3 residues: CASSPLSRNTIYF. The CDR3 region has the DNA TGTGCCAGCTCACCACTTTCTAGAAACACCATATATTTT. Based on the CDR3 plus reference TRBV18 and TRBJ1-3, the full variable domain is NAGVMQNPRHLVRRRGQEARLRCSPMKGHSHVYWYRQLPEEGLKFMVYLQKENIIDESGMPKERFSAEFPKEGPSILRIQQVVRGDSAAYFCASSPLSRNTIYFGEGSWLTVV.

This clone was detected ten times or more. The chain carries TRBV6-6 and TRBJ2-7; TRBD1 matches at 9 bases. The CDR3 has 14 amino acids. Per the germline V gene, CDR1 is MNHNY and CDR2 is SVGAGI (reference sequence). Unmatched junction bases numbered 8, after V lost 7 bases and J lost 4 bases. The CDR3 here is CASNPQGALYEQYF. CDR3 nucleotide sequence: TGTGCCAGCAACCCACAGGGGGCGTTGTACGAGCAGTACTTC.

Of note for this clone: At the DNA level, this CDR3 is encoded by other sequences in the same sample as well. The CDR3 DNA reads TGCGCCAGCAGCTTGGCCCCAGGGGCCAACGTCCTGACTTTC. It encodes CASSLAPGANVLTF. The chain joins TRBV5-1 to TRBJ2-6, with no clear D. Looked up from germline, CDR1 is SGHRS and CDR2 is YFSETQ. The germline V and J ends were trimmed by 0 bases and 4 bases, with 5 bases remaining between them. This CDR3 is built from 14 residues.

The chain links TRBV7-6 to TRBJ2-7, with D tentatively TRBD2 (5 bases). Between the trimmed V and J ends, which lost 0 bases and 3 bases, there was a span of 12 bases. CDR1 is SGHVS and CDR2 is FNYEAQ in the germline V gene. CDR3 length: 15 residues. The chain's CDR3 is CASSLASGVGYEQYF. CDR3 in DNA: TGTGCCAGCAGCTTAGCTTCCGGGGTGGGCTACGAGCAGTACTTC.

The chain employs TRBV19 and TRBJ2-7, with TRBD2 identical over 10 bases. The J segment lost 4 bases and the V segment lost 0 bases, leaving 0 bases of the junction unmatched. This CDR3 is 14 amino acids long. Germline CDR1 and CDR2: LNHDA and SQIVND (reference sequence). CDR3 in amino acids: CASSIDSGRYEQYF. CDR3 bases: TGTGCCAGTAGTATAGATAGCGGGAGGTACGAGCAGTACTTC. Combining the CDR3 with reference TRBV19 and TRBJ2-7 gives the whole variable domain DGGITQSPKYLFRKEGQNVTLSCEQNLNHDAMYWYRQDPGQGLRLIYYSQIVNDFQKGDIAEGYSVSREKKESFPLTVTSAQKNPTAFYLCASSIDSGRYEQYFGPGTRLTVT.

This chain connects TRBV7-2 to TRBJ2-1, with TRBD2 matching over 9 bases. After removal of 2 bases from V and 4 bases from J, the junction contained 3 bases not matched to a gene. This CDR3 region has 15 residues. The V gene's germline CDR1 is SGHTA and CDR2 FQGNSA. CDR3 in DNA: TGTGCCAGCAGCTTACTAGCGGGACAGTACAATGAGCAGTTCTTC. The encoded protein is CASSLLAGQYNEQFF.

The rearrangement uses TRBV21-1 and TRBJ1-4; TRBD1 was called by the table and not checked on the DNA. TRBV21-1 is a pseudogene segment. The CDR3 spans 14 residues. The CDR3, as DNA: TGTGCCAGCAGCTTGAAGGGGGCGTGTGAAAAACTGTTTTTT. Its protein product is CASSLKGACEKLFF.

This clone is a singleton in its sample. The V gene is TRBV2, the J gene TRBJ2-1; tentative D call: TRBD2 (6 bases). V was trimmed by 7 bases and J by 15 bases, leaving 19 bases between them. The CDR3 contains 12 residues. Germline CDR1 reads SNHLY; CDR2 reads FYNNEI. The CDR3 region is CASKARDSGPFF. The CDR3, as DNA: TGTGCCAGCAAAGCCCGGGACTCGGGGCCGTTCTTC.

The V gene is TRBV29-1, the J gene TRBJ2-5, with D maybe TRBD1 (8 bases). Deletions cut 4 bases from V and 5 bases from J, with 14 bases between. Looked up from germline, CDR1 is SQVTM and CDR2 is ANQGSEA. The CDR3 covers 13 residues. The CDR3 is CSVAQGGVETQYF. The CDR3 DNA sequence: TGCAGCGTTGCACAGGGGGGGGTGGAGACCCAGTACTTC.

A few counts support this clone. The genes are TRBV18 and TRBJ2-7; D may be TRBD1 (6 bases). CDR1 and CDR2 (germline): KGHSH, LQKENI. The length of the CDR3 is 13 residues. The V gene lost 6 bases and the J gene lost 6 bases, with 15 bases spanning the gap. CDR3 region: CASSPSGTPEQYF. CDR3 sequence (DNA): TGTGCCAGCTCCCCCTCCGGGACACCCGAGCAGTACTTC.

The chain recombines TRBV30 with TRBJ1-2; TRBD1 agrees at 8 bases. CDR3 length: 13 residues. Trimming at V came to 4 bases and at J to 0 bases, leaving 1 base not matched to a gene. The germline gives CDR1 GTSNPN, CDR2 SVGIG (reference sequence). As DNA, the CDR3 is TGTGCCTGGAAACAGGGGGCTAACTATGGCTACACCTTC. Its protein product is CAWKQGANYGYTF.

This sequence joins TRBV13 and TRBJ2-7, with no clear D. V was pared by 1 base and J by 2 bases, with 6 bases between. This CDR3 is 13 amino acids long. Germline values: CDR1 PRHDT, CDR2 FYEKMQ (reference sequence). The DNA of the CDR3 is TGTGCCAGCAGCTTAGCCCTCCCCTACGAGCAGTACTTC. Protein product: CASSLALPYEQYF. Supplemented by reference TRBV13 and TRBJ2-7, the full variable domain reads AAGVIQSPRHLIKEKRETATLKCYPIPRHDTVYWYQQGPGQDPQFLISFYEKMQSDKGSIPDRFSAQQFSDYHSELNMSSLELGDSALYFCASSLALPYEQYFGPGTRLTVT.